These 11 T cell receptor beta chains were all obtained from the same sample, sequenced in a study of blood T cell repertoires in COVID-19. Assay used: immunoSEQ multiplex PCR; TCRdb lists only in-frame clones, some missing. The sample has around 68,000 clones, 80% to 95% seen once. What was sequenced was peripheral blood. These receptors were taken from a man between 65 and 85 years old with active COVID-19.

This clone was detected once. The V and J genes are TRBV5-5 and TRBJ2-7; no firm D call. Germline CDR1 reads SGHKS; CDR2 reads YYEKEE (reference sequence). The V and J ends lost 0 bases and 1 base respectively, with 8 bases between them. There are 14 residues in the CDR3. The CDR3 sequence is CASSLAVLSYEQYV. In DNA, the CDR3 is TGTGCCAGCAGCTTGGCCGTGCTATCCTACGAGCAGTACGTC.

V gene TRBV19 combines with J gene TRBJ2-4; 7 bases match TRBD1. Germline lookup yields CDR1 LNHDA and CDR2 SQIVND (reference sequence). The CDR3 extends over 17 amino acids. Losses at the gene ends were 4 bases for V and 0 bases for J; bases not matched to a gene: 9. CDR3 DNA: TGTGCCAGTAGTAACATCCGGGACAGTACAGCCAAAAACATTCAGTACTTC. Encoded protein: CASSNIRDSTAKNIQYF.

This clone was counted between two and nine times. The rearrangement links TRBV5-4 to TRBJ1-2; no definite D call. The V and J ends lost 0 bases and 2 bases respectively, with 11 bases between them. Germline V lookup: CDR1 SGHNT, CDR2 YYREEE (reference sequence). The CDR3 length is 15 residues. The CDR3 is CASSLGRVENYGYTF. For the CDR3, the DNA is TGTGCCAGCAGCTTGGGTCGGGTGGAAAACTATGGCTACACCTTC.

This sequence joins TRBV18 and TRBJ2-3; D possibly corresponds to TRBD2 (6 bases). This CDR3 contains 15 residues. V dropped 3 bases and J dropped 2 bases, with 12 bases sitting between them. In germline, CDR1 is KGHSH, CDR2 LQKENI. DNA for the CDR3: TGTGCCAGCTCACCTGCTGGGGGGTCCACAGATACGCAGTATTTT. Protein sequence: CASSPAGGSTDTQYF.

This chain links TRBV4-1 with TRBJ2-5, with 9 bases fitting TRBD2. CDR3 size: 17 residues. The germline gives CDR1 MGHRA, CDR2 YSYEKL. V dropped 0 bases and J dropped 0; count of bases not matched to a gene: 5. CDR3 nucleotides: TGCGCCAGCAGCCAAGATCCGGCGGGGGGGTACCAAGAGACCCAGTACTTC. Its protein product is CASSQDPAGGYQETQYF.

This clone was recorded only once. Compared with germline, one end of the junction differs, possibly owing to a read error. The chain recombines TRBV5-1 with TRBJ2-1, with 7 positions matching TRBD2. Germline V gene sequence: CDR1 SGHRS, CDR2 YFSETQ. The length of the CDR3 is 15 residues. The DNA for the CDR3 is TGCGCCAGCACCTTGTGGGGGGGTGGCAACAATGAGCAGTTCTTC. Translating gives CASTLWGGGNNEQFF. Looking up the rest from reference TRBV5-1 and TRBJ2-1 gives the full variable domain: KAGVTQTPRYLIKTRGQQVTLSCSPISGHRSVSWYQQTPGQGLQFLFEYFSETQRNKGNFPGRFSGRQFSNSRSEMNVSTLELGDSALYLCASTLWGGGNNEQFFGPGTRLTVL.

The chain carries TRBV27 and TRBJ1-4, with TRBD1 matching over 9 bases. Trimming cost V 3 bases and J 5 bases; bases outside gene matches: 7. CDR3 length equals 16 residues. Germline V lookup: CDR1 MNHEY, CDR2 SMNVEV (reference sequence). Here the CDR3 reads CASSFKPTGGNEKLFF. For the CDR3, the DNA is TGTGCCAGCAGTTTTAAGCCCACAGGGGGCAATGAAAAACTGTTTTTT.

The CDR3 loop reads CASSSLAGGDTGELFF. Here the CDR3 DNA reads TGTGCCAGCAGTTCCCTAGCGGGGGGAGACACCGGGGAGCTGTTTTTT. This sequence joins TRBV27 and TRBJ2-2; TRBD2 agrees at 11 bases. The CDR3 loop spans 16 amino acids. CDR1 is MNHEY, CDR2 SMNVEV, per germline (reference sequence). Trimming took 4 bases from V and 3 from J; bases not matched to a gene: 4.

CDR3 nucleotide sequence: TGCAGCGTTATTCAACAAGAGACCCAGTACTTC. It codes for CSVIQQETQYF. The rearrangement uses TRBV29-1 and TRBJ2-5; no clear D gene. CDR3 length: 11 residues. Germline V gene sequence: CDR1 SQVTM, CDR2 ANQGSEA. The V gene lost 5 bases and the J gene lost 2 bases, with 6 bases spanning the gap.

This chain connects TRBV6-4 to TRBJ2-7; 9 bases fit TRBD2. Unmatched junction bases numbered 5, after V lost 2 bases and J lost 0 bases. Per germline, CDR1 MRHNA and CDR2 SNTAGT. The CDR3 sequence is 16 residues long. CDR3 nucleotides: TGTGCCAGCAGTGACCGCGGACTAGCGAGCTCCTACGAGCAGTACGTC. Its translation is CASSDRGLASSYEQYV.

The rearrangement links TRBV7-2 to TRBJ1-3, with D tentatively TRBD1 (5 bases). The CDR3 loop spans 16 amino acids. The germline V gene has CDR1 SGHTA and CDR2 FQGNSA. V lost 2 bases and J lost 3, with 14 bases in between. The CDR3 spells CASSLNEGANGNTIYF. CDR3 coding DNA: TGTGCCAGCAGCTTAAATGAAGGGGCTAATGGAAACACCATATATTTT.